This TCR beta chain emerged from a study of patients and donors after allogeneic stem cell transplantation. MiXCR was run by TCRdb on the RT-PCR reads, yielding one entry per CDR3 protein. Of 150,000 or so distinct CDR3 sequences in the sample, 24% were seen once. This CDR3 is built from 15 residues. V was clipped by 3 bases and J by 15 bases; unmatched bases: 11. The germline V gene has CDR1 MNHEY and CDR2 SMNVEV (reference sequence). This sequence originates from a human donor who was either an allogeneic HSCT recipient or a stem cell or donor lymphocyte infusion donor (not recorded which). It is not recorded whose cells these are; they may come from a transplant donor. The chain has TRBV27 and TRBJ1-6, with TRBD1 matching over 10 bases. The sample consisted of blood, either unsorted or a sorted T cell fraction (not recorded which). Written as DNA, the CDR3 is TGTGCCAGCAGTTTTATGAGACAGGGGGCTCTACTCCTCCACTTT. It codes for CASSFMRQGALLLHF.